These 2 T cell receptor beta chains originate from one sample sequenced in a study of shared clonotypes between healthy human individuals. The protocol was immunoSEQ multiplex PCR, while the TCRdb copy is restricted to in-frame clones and leaves out a portion. The top ten clones hold roughly 0.13% of a sample with roughly 2 million clones, nearly 97% of them seen once. Sequenced input: naive CD4+ T cells sorted from blood. Specified subset: CD45RA+ positively selected. The receptors stem from a man aged 18 to 29 in good health.

The gene calls are TRBV30 and TRBJ1-4, with D possibly TRBD1 on 6 matching bases. Trimming removed 5 bases from V and 6 bases from J, with 13 bases in between. Germline V gives CDR1 GTSNPN, CDR2 SVGIG (reference sequence). This CDR3 comprises 13 residues. CDR3 coding DNA: TGTGCCTGGGGGAGGGGGGTGTATGAAAAACTGTTTTTT. It is translated as CAWGRGVYEKLFF.

CDR3 in amino acids: CASSPRDRGGKLFF. The CDR3 nucleotides are TGTGCCAGCAGCCCACGGGACAGGGGCGGAAAACTGTTTTTT. The rearrangement links TRBV13 to TRBJ1-4; 10 positions match TRBD1. V lost 5 bases and J lost 10; bases outside the gene matches: 7. CDR3 length: 14 residues. From germline, CDR1 is PRHDT and CDR2 FYEKMQ (reference sequence).